This TCR beta chain was captured by sequencing in a study of blood T cell repertoires in COVID-19. Generated by immunoSEQ multiplex PCR, the TCRdb table keeps only in-frame clones and is missing some. The sample consists of 250,000 to 300,000 clones, approximately 86% of them appearing once. The CDR3 covers 14 residues. Germline assignment: CDR1 MNHEY and CDR2 SVGEGT. The V gene lost 2 bases and the J gene lost 2 bases, with 10 bases spanning the gap. The sequencing input was peripheral blood. The chain has TRBV6-2 or TRBV6-3 and TRBJ2-7; perhaps TRBD1 as D (6 bases). The clonotype originates from a woman aged 45-59 years who had recovered from COVID-19. In nucleotides, the CDR3 is TGTGCCAGCAGTTACGCAGGGGCCCCCTACGAGCAGTACTTC. Amino acids: CASSYAGAPYEQYF.